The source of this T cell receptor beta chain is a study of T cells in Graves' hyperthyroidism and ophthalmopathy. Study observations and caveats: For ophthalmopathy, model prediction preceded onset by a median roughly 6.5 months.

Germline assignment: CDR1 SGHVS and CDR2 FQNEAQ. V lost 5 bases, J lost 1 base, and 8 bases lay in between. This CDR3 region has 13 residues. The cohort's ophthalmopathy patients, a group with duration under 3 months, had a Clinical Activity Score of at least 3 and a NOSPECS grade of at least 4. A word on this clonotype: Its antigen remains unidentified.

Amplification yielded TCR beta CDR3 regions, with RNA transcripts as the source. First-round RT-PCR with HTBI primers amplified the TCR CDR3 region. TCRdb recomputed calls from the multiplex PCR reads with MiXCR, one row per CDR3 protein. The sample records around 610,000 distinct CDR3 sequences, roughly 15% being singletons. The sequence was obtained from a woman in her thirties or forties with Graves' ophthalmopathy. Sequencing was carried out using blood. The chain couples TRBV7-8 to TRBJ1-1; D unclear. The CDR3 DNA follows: TGTGCCAGCAGCGTGAAAGGGAACACTGAAGCTTTCTTT. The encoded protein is CASSVKGNTEAFF. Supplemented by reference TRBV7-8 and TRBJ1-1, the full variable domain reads GAGVSQSPRYKVAKRGQDVALRCDPISGHVSLFWYQQALGQGPEFLTYFQNEAQLDKSGLPSDRFFAERPEGSVSTLKIQRTQQEDSAVYLCASSVKGNTEAFFGQGTRLTVV.